Reported below is one T cell receptor (beta chain). Its target is unknown. Time point here: week 5, during vaccination. Vaccination comprised doses that each held 300 ug of mutant IDH1 20-mer peptide, plus topical imiquimod. Each of the donors came in with new WHO grade 3 or 4 astrocytomas that were IDH1-mutant and ATRX-lost. The sample is drawn from a study of a mutant IDH1 vaccine in newly diagnosed glioma. Study-level results: Vaccine-induced immune responses were detected in 85% to 95% of patients.

Measured with immunoSEQ multiplex PCR; TCRdb has only the in-frame clones, and not every one. The table has 75,000 to 85,000 clones, roughly 90% seen once. Per the germline V gene, CDR1 is KGHSH and CDR2 is LQKENI. This CDR3 is 19 amino acids long. Trimming removed 0 bases at V and 0 bases at J, with 19 bases between. The chain recombines TRBV18 with TRBJ2-3, with D possibly being TRBD1 or TRBD2 (6 bases each). This sample comprised PBMCs, obtained from a glioma patient whose treatment included an IDH1 peptide vaccine. The clonotype originates from a woman aged 45-59 years with glioma. DNA for the CDR3: TGTGCCAGCTCACCACCAATCCCTTCAACAGGGACTAGCACAGATACGCAGTATTTT. It codes for CASSPPIPSTGTSTDTQYF.